This T cell receptor (beta chain) is drawn from a study of blood T cell repertoires in COVID-19. In the study overall: Samples came from the United States, Italy and Spain, spanning acute and convalescent COVID-19. The cDNA or gDNA used as material had been derived from T cells, B-cell-depleted T cells, or PBMCs.

Original methodology: By means of reference gene primer amplification, nucleated cell counts were estimated. Clones were read by immunoSEQ multiplex PCR, and TCRdb kept only the in-frame ones, dropping some. V, J and clone size reflect that table, while D and trimming were determined from the DNA. The table records some 150,000 clones, around 87% of them present only once. This clone has just a few counts. Germline V gene lookup returns CDR1 SGHNT and CDR2 YYREEE (reference sequence). V was clipped by 5 bases and J by 7 bases; unmatched bases: 6. This CDR3 is built from 15 residues. The TCR sequence derives from a woman aged 40 to 50 with acute or convalescent COVID-19. The chain is built from TRBV5-4 and TRBJ1-6, with 10 bases identical to TRBD1. The source material was peripheral blood. CDR3 in DNA: TGTGCCAGCAGTCGAGGACAGGGGGGGAATTCACCCCTCCACTTT. This codes for CASSRGQGGNSPLHF.